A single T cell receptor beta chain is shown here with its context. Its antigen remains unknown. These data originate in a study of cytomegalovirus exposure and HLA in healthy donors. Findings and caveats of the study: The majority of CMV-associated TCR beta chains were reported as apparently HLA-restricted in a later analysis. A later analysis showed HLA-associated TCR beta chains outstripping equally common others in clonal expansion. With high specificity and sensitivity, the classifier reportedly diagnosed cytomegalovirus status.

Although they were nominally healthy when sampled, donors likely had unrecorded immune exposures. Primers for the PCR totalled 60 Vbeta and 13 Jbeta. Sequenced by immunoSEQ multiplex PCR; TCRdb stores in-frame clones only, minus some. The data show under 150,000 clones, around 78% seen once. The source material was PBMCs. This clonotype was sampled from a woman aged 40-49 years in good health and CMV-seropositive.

CDR3 in amino acids: CASSELGAGQSTDTQYF. The CDR3 DNA sequence: TGTGCCAGCAGTGAATTAGGAGCAGGGCAAAGCACAGATACGCAGTATTTT. This chain joins TRBV6-1 and TRBJ2-3, with D maybe TRBD1 (5 bases). CDR3 length: 17 amino acids. Germline V gene sequence: CDR1 MNHNS, CDR2 SASEGT. V shed 2 bases and J shed 0 bases, with 15 bases lying between them.